This paragraph reports one T cell receptor (beta chain). This record comes from a study of PD-L1 blockade in urothelial cancer. Regarding time point: peripheral blood 6 weeks after treatment start. Using immunoSEQ multiplex PCR, the repertoire was profiled, and TCRdb retains in-frame clones only, with some absent. The data show around 120,000 clones, around 89% seen once. Sequenced here: PBMCs, sampled around atezolizumab (anti-PD-L1) treatment. The sequence was obtained from a man aged 55-75 years with urothelial cancer.

The CDR3: CASSESAGVTTGELFF. The CDR3 DNA sequence: TGCGCCAGCAGTGAGTCGGCAGGGGTGACCACCGGGGAGCTGTTTTTT. This rearrangement joins TRBV10-2 to TRBJ2-2, with D possibly TRBD1 on 6 matching bases. The CDR3 is 16 amino acids. CDR1 and CDR2 (germline): WSHSY, SAAADI. Trimming stripped 0 bases from V and 4 bases from J, with 12 bases between.